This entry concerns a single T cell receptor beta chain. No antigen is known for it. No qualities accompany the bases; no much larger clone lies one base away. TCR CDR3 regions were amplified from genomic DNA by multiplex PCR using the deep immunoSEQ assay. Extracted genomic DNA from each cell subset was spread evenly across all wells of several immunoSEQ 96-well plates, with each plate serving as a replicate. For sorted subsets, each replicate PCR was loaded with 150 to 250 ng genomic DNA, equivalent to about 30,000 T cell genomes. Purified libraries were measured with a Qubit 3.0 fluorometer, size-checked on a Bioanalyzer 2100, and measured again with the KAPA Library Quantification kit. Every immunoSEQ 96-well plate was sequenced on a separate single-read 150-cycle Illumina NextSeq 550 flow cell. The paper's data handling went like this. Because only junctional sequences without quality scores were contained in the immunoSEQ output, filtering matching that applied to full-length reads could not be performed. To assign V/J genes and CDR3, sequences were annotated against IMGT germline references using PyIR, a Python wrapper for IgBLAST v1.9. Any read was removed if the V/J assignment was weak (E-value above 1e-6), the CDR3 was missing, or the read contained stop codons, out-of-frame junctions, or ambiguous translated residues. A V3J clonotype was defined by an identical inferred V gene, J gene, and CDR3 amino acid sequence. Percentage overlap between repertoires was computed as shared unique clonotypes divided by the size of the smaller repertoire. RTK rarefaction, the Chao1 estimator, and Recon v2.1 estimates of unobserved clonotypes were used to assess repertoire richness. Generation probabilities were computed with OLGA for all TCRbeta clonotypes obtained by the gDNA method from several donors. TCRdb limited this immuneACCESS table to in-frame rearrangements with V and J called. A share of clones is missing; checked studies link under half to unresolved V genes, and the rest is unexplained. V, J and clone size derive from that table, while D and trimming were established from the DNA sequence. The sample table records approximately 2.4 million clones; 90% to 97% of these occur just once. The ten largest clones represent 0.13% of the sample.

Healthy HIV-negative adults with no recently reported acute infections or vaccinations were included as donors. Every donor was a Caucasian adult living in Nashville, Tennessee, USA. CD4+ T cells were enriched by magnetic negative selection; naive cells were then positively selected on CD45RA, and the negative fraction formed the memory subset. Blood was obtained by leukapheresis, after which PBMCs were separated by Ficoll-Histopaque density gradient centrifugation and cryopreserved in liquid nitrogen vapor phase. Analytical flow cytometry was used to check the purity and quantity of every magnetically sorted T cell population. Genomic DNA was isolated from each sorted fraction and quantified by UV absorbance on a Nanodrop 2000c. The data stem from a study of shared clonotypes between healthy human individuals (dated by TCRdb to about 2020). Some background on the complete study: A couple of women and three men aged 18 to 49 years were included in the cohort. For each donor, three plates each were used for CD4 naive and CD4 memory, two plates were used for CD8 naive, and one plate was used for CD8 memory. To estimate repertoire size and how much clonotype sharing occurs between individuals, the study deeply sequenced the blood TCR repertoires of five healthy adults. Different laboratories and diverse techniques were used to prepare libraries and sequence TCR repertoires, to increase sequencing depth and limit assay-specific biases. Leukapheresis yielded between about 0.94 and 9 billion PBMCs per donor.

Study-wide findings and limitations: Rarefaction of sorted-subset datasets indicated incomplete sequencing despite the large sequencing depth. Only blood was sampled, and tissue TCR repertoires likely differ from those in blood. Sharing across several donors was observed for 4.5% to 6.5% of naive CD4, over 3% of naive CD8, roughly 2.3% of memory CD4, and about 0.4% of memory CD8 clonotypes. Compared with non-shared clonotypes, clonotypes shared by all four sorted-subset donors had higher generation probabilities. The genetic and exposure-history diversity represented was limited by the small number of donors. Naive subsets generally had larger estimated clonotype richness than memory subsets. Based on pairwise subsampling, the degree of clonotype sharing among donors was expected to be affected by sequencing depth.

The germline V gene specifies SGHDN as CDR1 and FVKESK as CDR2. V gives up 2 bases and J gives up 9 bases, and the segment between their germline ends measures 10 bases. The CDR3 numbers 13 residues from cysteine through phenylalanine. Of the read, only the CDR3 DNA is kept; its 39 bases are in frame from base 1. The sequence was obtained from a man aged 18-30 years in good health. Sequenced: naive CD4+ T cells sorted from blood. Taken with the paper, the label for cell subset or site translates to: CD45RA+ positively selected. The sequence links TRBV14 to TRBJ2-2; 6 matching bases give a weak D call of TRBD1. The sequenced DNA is TGTGCCAGCAGCCAATTACAGGGCCGGGAGCTGTTTTTT. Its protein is CASSQLQGRELFF.